This T cell receptor beta chain was identified in a study of CD8+ T cells in alopecia areata. Background on the study: Tofacitinib lasted 6 to 18 months, then 6 months off drug.

Study-level findings and limits: Researchers report lesional scalp, most notably alopecia totalis/universalis, outstripped normal scalp in clonality. Normal skin contains resident alphabeta T cells, and these are also sequenced in scalp samples.

Following extraction, RNA underwent reverse transcription to cDNA, which served as the sequencing template. Assay: immunoSEQ multiplex PCR; the TCRdb copy retains only in-frame clones and omits some. This table holds roughly 130,000 clones, 58% found once. PBMCs, the starting material, were the source of sorted CD4+ and CD8+ T cells. CDR1 MDHEN and CDR2 SYDVKM come from the germline V gene. Trimming took 3 bases from V and 1 from J, leaving 4 bases between them. This CDR3 is 13 amino acids long. Of note for this clone: Its antigen is still unknown.

The clonotype originates from a human donor with alopecia areata. Source: CD4+ T cells sorted from blood, taken at week 0. V is TRBV28 and J is TRBJ1-3; D not resolved. The CDR3 loop reads CASSFWSGNTIYF. The CDR3 nucleotides read TGTGCCAGCAGTTTTTGGTCTGGAAACACCATATATTTT. Looking up the rest from reference TRBV28 and TRBJ1-3 gives the full variable domain: DVKVTQSSRYLVKRTGEKVFLECVQDMDHENMFWYRQDPGLGLRLIYFSYDVKMKEKGDIPEGYSVSREKKERFSLILESASTNQTSMYLCASSFWSGNTIYFGEGSWLTVV.